The 5 T cell receptor beta chains in this list originate from one sample, sequenced in a study of control samples from healthy donors and cancer patients. The table came from immunoSEQ multiplex PCR; TCRdb's copy has only in-frame clones and leaves some out. In the table there are 150,000 to 200,000 clones, around 91% of which are singletons. The sample comprised blood. All receptors come from a woman aged 45-65 years in good health.

The V gene is TRBV19, the J gene TRBJ2-4, with TRBD1 as a possible D gene (6 bases). Trimming removed 0 bases from V and 6 bases from J, with 12 bases in between. CDR3 length: 15 amino acids. The germline gives CDR1 LNHDA, CDR2 SQIVND (reference sequence). The CDR3 sequence: CASSIDSGRGNIQYF. The CDR3 DNA reads as TGTGCCAGTAGTATAGATTCGGGCAGGGGAAACATTCAGTACTTC.

This chain's CDR3 is CASSLGNGPHNEQFF. The CDR3 region has the DNA TGTGCCAGCAGCTTAGGGAATGGGCCCCACAATGAGCAGTTCTTC. The chain combines TRBV7-6 with TRBJ2-1; no firm D call. The germline gives CDR1 SGHVS, CDR2 FNYEAQ. The CDR3 consists of 15 residues. Trimming removed 1 base from V and 5 bases from J, with 12 bases in between.

This clone was seen once. The V gene is TRBV9, the J gene TRBJ1-1; D is uncertain. Germline CDR1 reads SGDLS; CDR2 reads YYNGEE. This CDR3 spans 13 amino acids. V dropped 4 bases and J dropped 7 bases, with 14 bases sitting between them. CDR3 in DNA: TGTGCCAGCAGCCCCCCCGCTCACAGTGAAGCTTTCTTT. Protein: CASSPPAHSEAFF.

V gene TRBV7-2 combines with J gene TRBJ1-2, with TRBD1 as a possible D gene (5 bases). This CDR3 contains 14 residues. The V end was cut by 1 base, the J end by 13 bases, with 19 bases between. CDR1 is SGHTA, CDR2 FQGNSA, per germline. CDR3 loop: CASSLDWRAMGTTF. In DNA form, the CDR3 reads TGTGCCAGCAGCTTAGACTGGAGAGCCATGGGGACCACCTTC.

The chain is built from TRBV5-6 and TRBJ2-1, with D perhaps TRBD1 (5 bases). This CDR3 comprises 15 residues. The ends were cut back, 1 base at V and 6 bases at J, with 14 bases in the middle. Germline values: CDR1 SGHDT, CDR2 YYEEEE. The CDR3 coding sequence is TGTGCCAGCAGCTTGCTGGGGCCTGACCTCAATGAGCAGTTCTTC. Its translation: CASSLLGPDLNEQFF.